These T cell receptor beta chains were read from a single sample in a study of blood T cell repertoires in COVID-19. Some clones are missing from TCRdb's copy, which holds only in-frame ones; the method was immunoSEQ multiplex PCR. Counted here are around 320,000 clones, 90% occurring once; the ten biggest clones make up approximately 4%. The sequencing input was PBMCs or T cells enriched from blood (not recorded which). The receptor set was obtained from a woman aged 18-29 years with acute COVID-19. Each CDR3 is given without its conserved first and last residue.

>TRBJ1-5|TRBV28
ASSLFQQGNQPQH
>TRBJ1-4|TRBV21-1
ASSKTGRQGEVTNEKLF
>TRBJ1-4|TRBV9
ASSLGQEYNEKLF
>TRBJ2-3|TRBV5-5
ASSTFRDRALQDTQY
>TRBJ2-7|TRBV30
ALLPRDREYEQY
>TRBJ2-1|TRBV28
ASNLGGSLQF
>TRBJ2-3|TRBV27
ASSPEWTSGRASDTQY
>TRBJ1-5|TRBV2
ASSIQGWVPQH
>TRBJ1-6|TRBV21-1
ASSKGGGDSPLH
>TRBJ1-5|TRBV10-3
AISAPGLLSNQPQH
>TRBJ2-1|TRBV24-1
ATSDTTRGDEQF
>TRBJ2-7|TRBV5-1
ASSSGLSGRVTGEQY
>TRBJ2-5|TRBV28
ASSLRETQY
>TRBJ2-4|TRBV11-3
ASSLALGQARLAKNIQY
>TRBJ1-2|TRBV12-3/TRBV12-4
ASSSRADYGYT
>TRBJ2-1|TRBV5-1
ASRGLAGPTYNEQF
>TRBJ2-1|TRBV27
ASSLQAGLSSYNEQF
>TRBJ2-1|TRBV7-3
ASSPDGAYNEQF
>TRBJ2-1|TRBV9
ASTAVSSGPNEQF
>TRBJ2-5|TRBV5-6
ASSLGRGTRTGETQY